This entry describes one T cell receptor beta chain. Which antigen it targets is not known. Qualities for individual bases were not recorded, and no much larger clone is one base off. These data come from a study of immune evolution from preneoplasia to lung adenocarcinoma (dated by TCRdb to the early 2020s). Describing the broader study: No AAH lesions showed HLA loss of heterozygosity, compared with 6% to 7.5% of AIS, 15% of MIA and approximately 34% of ADC lesions. It was reported in the study that 100 or so samples were used for TCR sequencing. The sample size was set by how many specimens were available, not by a prior power calculation. The study combined immune gene expression, TCR sequencing and multiplex immunofluorescence to profile immune contexture across lung adenocarcinoma precursors and invasive adenocarcinoma. Whole exome sequencing and methylation data from the same cohort of nodules were integrated with the immune data. Resected precursor lesions (AAH, AIS, MIA) and invasive adenocarcinomas were compared with paired morphologically normal lung tissue. A total of some 51 patients contributed TCR sequencing data. POLYSOLVER was used to infer class I HLA alleles from exome data, and LOHHLA was used to detect allele-specific HLA loss. The overall cohort comprised 40 to 55 patients with pulmonary nodules who underwent surgical resection.

The immunoSEQ hsTCRbeta Kit was used to sequence TCR beta CDR3 regions from DNA. In the source study's methods: The ImmunoSEQ Analyzer was used to analyse the TCR sequencing data. T cell clonality was defined as 1 minus Pielou's evenness, calculated on productive rearrangements. T cell diversity was measured with the inverse Simpson index on productive templates. T cell density was defined as TCR beta template counts normalized to usable DNA, with usable DNA estimated by amplification and sequencing of housekeeping genes. Two-sided Kruskal-Wallis tests were used to compare TCR metrics across histologic stages. Entries here come from immuneACCESS through TCRdb and include only in-frame sequences with V and J called. Some clones fail to appear in such tables; in the studies checked, an unresolved V gene covers under half of the shortfall, and the cause of the remainder is unknown. V and J calls plus clone size are reproduced from that table; the DNA served to infer D and trimming. Across this sample there are 7,500 to 10,000 clones, with about 80% seen only once. The leading ten clones occupy 4.9% of the sample.

There are 15 amino acids in the CDR3, from cysteine to phenylalanine inclusive. This entry keeps only the CDR3 DNA: 45 bases, framed from base 1. For CDR1 and CDR2, the germline V gene (reference sequence) lists MNHNY and SVGAGI. V is clipped by 4 bases and J by 1 base, and the sequence between their germline boundaries is 11 bases long. Results and caveats for the whole study, not just this receptor: Findings were based on association rather than direct causation; larger cohorts with long-term follow-up and longitudinal biopsies were deemed needed. Normal lung had the highest top T cell clone frequencies, which appeared to decline progressively from AAH through AIS, MIA and invasive adenocarcinoma. T cell clonality was highest in KRAS-mutant nodules compared with EGFR-mutant or double wild-type lesions. The highest clonality was observed in normal lung, whereas higher T cell density and diversity but lower clonality appeared to be present in later-stage lesions. Because all patients came from Japan and China, whether the findings apply to Western populations was uncertain.

Between 2014 and 2017, the patients underwent resection in either Japan or China. Two lung cancer pathologists independently reviewed H&E slides to confirm the histologic diagnosis of every case. To enrich premalignant or tumor cells for nucleic acid extraction, macro-dissection was performed after pathologic assessment. The AllPrep DNA/RNA FFPE Kit was used to isolate DNA from FFPE tissue. The chain is assembled from TRBV6-6 and TRBJ2-4; the D gene is perhaps TRBD1 or TRBD2, each of them matching over 5 bases. This sequence was found in a person between 65 and 80 years old with lung adenocarcinoma. Some clones in this sample may be carry-over from other donors' samples. What was sequenced was FFPE minimally invasive lung adenocarcinoma tissue. The sample's cell subset or site label is to be understood as: micro-invasive lung adenocarcinoma (MIA). The CDR3 region reads CASSSLGVAKNIQYF. The DNA sequence is TGTGCCAGCAGTTCCCTGGGGGTGGCCAAAAACATTCAGTACTTC.